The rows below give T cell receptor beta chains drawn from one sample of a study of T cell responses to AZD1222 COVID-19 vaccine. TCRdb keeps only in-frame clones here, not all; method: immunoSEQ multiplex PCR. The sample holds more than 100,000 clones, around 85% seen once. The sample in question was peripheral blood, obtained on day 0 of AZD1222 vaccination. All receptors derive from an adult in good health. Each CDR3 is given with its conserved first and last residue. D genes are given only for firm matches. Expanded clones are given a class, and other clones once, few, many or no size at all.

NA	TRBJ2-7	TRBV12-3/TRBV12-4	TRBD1	CASRFSGGYEQYF	TGTGCCAGCAGGTTTTCAGGGGGCTACGAGCAGTACTTC
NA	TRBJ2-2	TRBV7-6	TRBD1	CASSLAGDRGSGELFF	TGTGCCAGCAGCTTAGCGGGGGACAGGGGAAGCGGGGAGCTGTTTTTT
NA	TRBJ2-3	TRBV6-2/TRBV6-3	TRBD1	CASSPGTGDTDTQYF	TGTGCCAGCAGTCCCGGGACAGGGGACACAGATACGCAGTATTTT
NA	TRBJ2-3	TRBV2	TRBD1	CASTKRTGGALGTDTQYF	TGTGCCAGCACGAAAAGGACAGGGGGCGCGTTAGGGACAGATACGCAGTATTTT
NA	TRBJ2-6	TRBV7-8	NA	CASSRLVRGSGANVLTF	TGTGCCAGCAGCCGTCTGGTGAGGGGGTCTGGGGCCAACGTCCTGACTTTC
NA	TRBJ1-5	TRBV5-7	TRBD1	CASSPDRGIDQPQHF	TGTGCCAGCAGCCCGGACAGGGGGATCGATCAGCCCCAGCATTTT
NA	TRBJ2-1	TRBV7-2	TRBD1	CASSRNLQGAAYNEQFF	TGTGCCAGCAGCCGTAACTTACAGGGGGCCGCCTACAATGAGCAGTTCTTC
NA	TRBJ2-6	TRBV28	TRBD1	CASSPQGALPGANVLTF	TGTGCCAGCAGTCCCCAGGGGGCGCTTCCTGGGGCCAACGTCCTGACTTTC
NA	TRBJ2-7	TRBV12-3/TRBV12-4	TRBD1	CASSPGQGNEQYF	TGTGCCAGCAGCCCCGGACAGGGCAACGAGCAGTACTTC
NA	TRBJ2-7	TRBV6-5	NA	CASSPLGGSSYEQYF	TGTGCCAGCAGTCCACTTGGCGGCAGCTCCTACGAGCAGTACTTC
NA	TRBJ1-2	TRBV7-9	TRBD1	CASSPQGQGDGYTF	TGTGCCAGCAGCCCCCAGGGACAGGGGGATGGCTACACCTTC
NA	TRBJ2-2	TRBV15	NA	CATSRSKGVRTGELFF	TGTGCCACCAGCAGATCAAAGGGGGTTCGAACCGGGGAGCTGTTTTTT
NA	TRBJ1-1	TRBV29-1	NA	CSVDNNRVSNTEAFF	TGCAGCGTCGATAATAACAGGGTCTCGAACACTGAAGCTTTCTTT
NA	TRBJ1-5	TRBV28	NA	CASKLWDSNQPQHF	TGTGCCAGCAAGCTTTGGGATAGCAATCAGCCCCAGCATTTT
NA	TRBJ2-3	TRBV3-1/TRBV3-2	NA	CASSPLGGVNTQYF	TGTGCCAGCAGCCCCCTAGGGGGTGTCAATACGCAGTATTTT
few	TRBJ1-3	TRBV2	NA	CASSAARGRDTIYF	TGTGCCAGCAGCGCCGCGCGGGGAAGAGACACCATATATTTT
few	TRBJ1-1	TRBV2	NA	CASILEGNTEAFF	TGTGCCAGCATCTTAGAGGGGAACACTGAAGCTTTCTTT
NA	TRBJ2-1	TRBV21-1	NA	CASKMVGRNEQFF	TGTGCCAGCAAGATGGTAGGGCGCAATGAGCAGTTCTTC
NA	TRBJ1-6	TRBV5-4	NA	CASSYDSSYNSPLHF	TGTGCCAGCAGCTACGACAGCTCCTATAATTCACCCCTCCACTTT
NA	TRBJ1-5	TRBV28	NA	CASSFGQPQHF	TGTGCCAGCAGTTTCGGGCAGCCCCAGCATTTT
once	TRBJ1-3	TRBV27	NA	CASSLFMQDLISGNTIYF	TGTGCCAGCAGTTTATTTATGCAGGACCTCATCTCTGGAAACACCATATATTTT
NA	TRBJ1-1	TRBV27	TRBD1	CASSPADRVGKIEAFF	TGTGCCAGCAGTCCCGCGGACAGGGTTGGTAAAATTGAAGCTTTCTTT
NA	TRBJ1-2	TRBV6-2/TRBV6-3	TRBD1	CASSRDRGSNYGYTF	TGTGCCAGCAGTCGAGACAGGGGATCGAACTATGGCTACACCTTC
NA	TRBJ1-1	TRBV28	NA	CASSPLMNTEAFF	TGTGCCAGCAGCCCACTAATGAACACTGAAGCTTTCTTT
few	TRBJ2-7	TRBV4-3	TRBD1	CASSQEKMDRGLYEQYF	TGCGCCAGCAGCCAAGAAAAAATGGACAGGGGGCTTTACGAGCAGTACTTC
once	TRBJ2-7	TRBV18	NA	CASPLTYEQYF	TGTGCCAGCCCCCTTACCTACGAGCAGTACTTC
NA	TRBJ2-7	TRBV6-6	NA	CASSYPGKGEQYF	TGTGCCAGCAGTTACCCCGGGAAGGGAGAGCAGTACTTC
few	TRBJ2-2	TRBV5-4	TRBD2	CASSLVAGTGTGELFF	TGTGCCAGCAGCTTAGTAGCGGGAACGGGCACCGGGGAGCTGTTTTTT
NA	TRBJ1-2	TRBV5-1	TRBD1	CASSQGGRRANYGYTF	TGCGCCAGCAGCCAGGGGGGGCGGAGAGCTAACTATGGCTACACCTTC
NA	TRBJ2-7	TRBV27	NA	CASRLVGGPSYEQYF	TGTGCCAGCAGACTTGTGGGGGGCCCGTCCTACGAGCAGTACTTC
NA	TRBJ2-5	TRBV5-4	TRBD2	CASSPGLGRAETQYF	TGTGCCAGCAGCCCCGGTCTAGGGAGGGCAGAGACCCAGTACTTC
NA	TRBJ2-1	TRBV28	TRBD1	CASSLFRGLNEQFF	TGTGCCAGCAGTTTATTCAGGGGGCTAAACGAGCAGTTCTTC
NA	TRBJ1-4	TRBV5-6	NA	CASNSGIRGGYEKLFF	TGTGCCAGCAACTCGGGAATTCGAGGTGGCTATGAAAAACTGTTTTTT
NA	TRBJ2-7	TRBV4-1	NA	CASSREAAKGLEQYF	TGCGCCAGCAGCCGCGAGGCAGCCAAAGGTCTCGAGCAGTACTTC
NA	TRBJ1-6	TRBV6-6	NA	CASNSPGAGDSPLHF	TGTGCCAGCAATTCGCCAGGGGCAGGAGATTCACCCCTCCACTTT
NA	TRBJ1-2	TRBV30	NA	CAWNSGTANYGYTF	TGTGCCTGGAACTCGGGGACCGCAAACTATGGCTACACCTTC
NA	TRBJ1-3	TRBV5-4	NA	CASSLWGTGNTIYF	TGTGCCAGCAGCTTGTGGGGAACTGGAAACACCATATATTTT
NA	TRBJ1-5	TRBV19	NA	CASSTGENSNQPQHF	TGTGCCAGTAGTACAGGGGAGAATAGCAATCAGCCCCAGCATTTT